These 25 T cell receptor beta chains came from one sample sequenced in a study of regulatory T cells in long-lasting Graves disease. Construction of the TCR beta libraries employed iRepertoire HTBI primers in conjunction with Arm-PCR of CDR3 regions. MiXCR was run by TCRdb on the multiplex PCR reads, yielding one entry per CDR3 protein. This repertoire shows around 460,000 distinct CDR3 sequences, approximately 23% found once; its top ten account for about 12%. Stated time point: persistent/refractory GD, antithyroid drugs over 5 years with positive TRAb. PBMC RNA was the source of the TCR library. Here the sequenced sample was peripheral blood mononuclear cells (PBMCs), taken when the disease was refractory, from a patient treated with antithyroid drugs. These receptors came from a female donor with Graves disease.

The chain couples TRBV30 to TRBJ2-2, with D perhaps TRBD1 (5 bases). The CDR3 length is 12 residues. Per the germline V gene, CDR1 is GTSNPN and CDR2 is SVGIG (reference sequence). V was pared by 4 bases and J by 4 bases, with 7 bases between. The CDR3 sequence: CAWKGATGELFF. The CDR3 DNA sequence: TGTGCCTGGAAAGGGGCCACCGGGGAGCTGTTTTTT.

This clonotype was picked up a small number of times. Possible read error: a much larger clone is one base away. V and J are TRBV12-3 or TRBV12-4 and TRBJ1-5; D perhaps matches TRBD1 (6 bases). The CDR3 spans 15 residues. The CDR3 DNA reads TGTGCCAGCAGTTTAGGCAGGGGCCTAAATCAGCTCCAGCATTTT. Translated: CASSLGRGLNQLQHF.

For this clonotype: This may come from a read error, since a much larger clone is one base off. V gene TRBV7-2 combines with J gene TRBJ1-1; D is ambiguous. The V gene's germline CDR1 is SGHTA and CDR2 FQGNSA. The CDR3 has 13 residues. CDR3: CASSWALNTEASF. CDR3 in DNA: TGTGCCAGCAGCTGGGCATTGAACACTGAAGCTTCCTTT.

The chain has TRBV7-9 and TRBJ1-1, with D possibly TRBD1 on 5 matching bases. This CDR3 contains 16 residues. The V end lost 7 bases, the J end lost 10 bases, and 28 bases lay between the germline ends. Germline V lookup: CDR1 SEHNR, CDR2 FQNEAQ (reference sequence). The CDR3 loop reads CASNDRPGEPGWGAFF. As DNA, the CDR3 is TGTGCCAGCAACGACCGACCGGGAGAGCCAGGGTGGGGAGCTTTCTTT.

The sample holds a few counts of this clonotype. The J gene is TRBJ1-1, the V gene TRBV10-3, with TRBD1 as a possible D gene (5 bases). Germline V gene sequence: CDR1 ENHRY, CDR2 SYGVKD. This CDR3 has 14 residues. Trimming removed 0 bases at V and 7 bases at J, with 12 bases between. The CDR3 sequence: CAISESNAGDEAFF. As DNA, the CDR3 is TGTGCCATCAGTGAGTCGAATGCGGGGGATGAAGCTTTCTTT.

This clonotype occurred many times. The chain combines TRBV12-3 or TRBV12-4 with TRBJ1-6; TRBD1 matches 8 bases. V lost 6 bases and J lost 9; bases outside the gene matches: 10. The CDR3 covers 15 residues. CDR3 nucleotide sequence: TGTGCCAGCAGCCCGAACCGACAGGGGAGTTCACCCCTCCACTTT. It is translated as CASSPNRQGSSPLHF.

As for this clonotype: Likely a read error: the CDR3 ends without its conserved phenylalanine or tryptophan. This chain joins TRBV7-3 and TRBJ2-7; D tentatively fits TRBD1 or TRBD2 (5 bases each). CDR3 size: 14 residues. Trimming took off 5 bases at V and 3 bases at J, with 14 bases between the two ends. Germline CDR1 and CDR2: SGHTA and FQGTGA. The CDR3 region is CASSPRDHYYEQYL. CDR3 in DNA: TGTGCCAGCAGCCCCAGGGACCACTACTACGAGCAGTACCTC.

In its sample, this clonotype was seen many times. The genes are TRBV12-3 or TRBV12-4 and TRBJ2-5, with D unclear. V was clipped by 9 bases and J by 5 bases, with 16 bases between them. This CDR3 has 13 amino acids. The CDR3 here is CASGVVLRETQYF. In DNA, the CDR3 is TGTGCCAGTGGGGTAGTTCTAAGGGAGACCCAGTACTTC.

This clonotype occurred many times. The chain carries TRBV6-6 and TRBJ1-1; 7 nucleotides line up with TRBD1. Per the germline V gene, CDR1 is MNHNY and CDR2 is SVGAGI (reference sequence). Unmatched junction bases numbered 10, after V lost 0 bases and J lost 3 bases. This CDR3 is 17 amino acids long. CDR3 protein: CASSYSITRGTHTEAFF. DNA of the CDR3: TGTGCCAGCAGTTACTCGATTACCAGGGGGACGCACACTGAAGCTTTCTTT.

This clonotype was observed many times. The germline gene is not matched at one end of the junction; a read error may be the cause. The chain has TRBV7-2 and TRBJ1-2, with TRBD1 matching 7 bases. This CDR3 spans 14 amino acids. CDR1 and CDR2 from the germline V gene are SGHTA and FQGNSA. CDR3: CASSLAGGLSGYTF. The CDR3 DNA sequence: TGTGCCAGCAGCCTAGCAGGGGGTTTGTCTGGCTACACCTTC.

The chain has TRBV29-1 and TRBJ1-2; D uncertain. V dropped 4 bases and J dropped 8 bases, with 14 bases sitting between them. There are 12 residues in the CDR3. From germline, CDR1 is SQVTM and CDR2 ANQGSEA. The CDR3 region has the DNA TGCAGCGTTGCCTCAGGATCTCGAGGCTACACCTTC. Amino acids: CSVASGSRGYTF.

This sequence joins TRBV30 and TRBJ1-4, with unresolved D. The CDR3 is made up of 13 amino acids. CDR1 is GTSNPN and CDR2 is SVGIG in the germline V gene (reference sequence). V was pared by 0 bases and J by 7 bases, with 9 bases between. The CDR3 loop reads CAWSVEVGEKLFF. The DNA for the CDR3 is TGTGCCTGGAGTGTGGAAGTTGGTGAAAAACTGTTTTTT.

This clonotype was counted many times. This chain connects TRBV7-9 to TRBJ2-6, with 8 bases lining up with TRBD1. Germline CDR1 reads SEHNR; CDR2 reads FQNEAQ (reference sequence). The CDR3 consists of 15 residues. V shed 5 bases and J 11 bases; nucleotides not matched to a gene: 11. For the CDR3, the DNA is TGTGCCAGCAGCCGCCGACAGGGGTGGGCGGACGTCCTGACTTTC. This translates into CASSRRQGWADVLTF.

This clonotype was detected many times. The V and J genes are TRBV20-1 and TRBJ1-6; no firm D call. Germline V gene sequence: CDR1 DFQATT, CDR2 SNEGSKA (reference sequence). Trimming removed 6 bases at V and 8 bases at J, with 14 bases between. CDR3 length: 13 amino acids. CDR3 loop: CSAPYEGDSPLHF. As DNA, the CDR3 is TGCAGTGCCCCCTACGAGGGCGATTCACCCCTCCACTTT.

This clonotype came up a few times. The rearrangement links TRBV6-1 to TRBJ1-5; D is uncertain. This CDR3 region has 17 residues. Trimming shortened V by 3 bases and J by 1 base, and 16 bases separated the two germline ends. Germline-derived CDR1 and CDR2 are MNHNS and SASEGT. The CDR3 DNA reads TGTGCCAGCAGTGATTATGGAGAAGGTTGGAGCAATCAGCCCCAGCATTTT. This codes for CASSDYGEGWSNQPQHF.

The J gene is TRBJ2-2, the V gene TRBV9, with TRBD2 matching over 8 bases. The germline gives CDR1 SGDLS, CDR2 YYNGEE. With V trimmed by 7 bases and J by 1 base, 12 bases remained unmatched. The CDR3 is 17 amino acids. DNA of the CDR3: TGTGCCAGCTCCCCCGGGGGGGCCCCGGGGAACACCGGGGAGCTGTTTTTT. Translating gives CASSPGGAPGNTGELFF.

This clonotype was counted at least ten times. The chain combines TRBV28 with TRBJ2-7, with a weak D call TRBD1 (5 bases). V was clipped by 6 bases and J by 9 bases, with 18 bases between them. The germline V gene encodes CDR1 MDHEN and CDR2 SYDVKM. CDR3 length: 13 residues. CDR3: CASRDSVVGGQYF. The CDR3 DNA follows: TGTGCCAGCAGAGACAGCGTGGTCGGTGGGCAGTACTTC.

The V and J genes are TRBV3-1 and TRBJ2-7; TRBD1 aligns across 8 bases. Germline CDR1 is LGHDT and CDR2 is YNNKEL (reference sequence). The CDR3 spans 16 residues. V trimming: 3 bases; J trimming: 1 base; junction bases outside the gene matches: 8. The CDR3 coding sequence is TGTGCCAGCAGCCATAACCGGGACAGGATGTCCTACGAGCAGTACTTC. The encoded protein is CASSHNRDRMSYEQYF.

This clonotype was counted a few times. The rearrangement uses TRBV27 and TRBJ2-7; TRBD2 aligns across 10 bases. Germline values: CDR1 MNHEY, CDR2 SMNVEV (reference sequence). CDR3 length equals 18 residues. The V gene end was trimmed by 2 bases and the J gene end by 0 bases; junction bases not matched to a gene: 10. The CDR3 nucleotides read TGTGCCAGCAGTTTACGATTGTTGGCTAGCGGGAGCTCCTACGAGCAGTACTTC. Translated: CASSLRLLASGSSYEQYF.

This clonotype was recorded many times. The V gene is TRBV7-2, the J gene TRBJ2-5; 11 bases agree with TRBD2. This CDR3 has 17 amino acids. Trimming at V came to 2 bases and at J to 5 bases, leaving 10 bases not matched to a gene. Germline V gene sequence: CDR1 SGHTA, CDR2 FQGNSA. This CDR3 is CASSLKDSGGARETQYF. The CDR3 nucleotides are TGTGCCAGCAGCTTAAAGGATAGCGGGGGGGCTCGGGAGACCCAGTACTTC.

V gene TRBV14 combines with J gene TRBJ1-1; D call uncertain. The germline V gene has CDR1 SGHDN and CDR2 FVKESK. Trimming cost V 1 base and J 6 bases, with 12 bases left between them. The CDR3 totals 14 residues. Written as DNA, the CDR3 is TGTGCCAGCAGCCAAGTACCGTCAAGGTCTGAAGCTTTCTTT. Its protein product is CASSQVPSRSEAFF.

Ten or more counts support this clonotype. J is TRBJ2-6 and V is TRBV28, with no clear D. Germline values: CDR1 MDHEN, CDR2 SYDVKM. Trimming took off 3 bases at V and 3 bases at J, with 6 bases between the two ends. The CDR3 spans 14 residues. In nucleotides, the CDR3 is TGTGCCAGCAGTTTGAGTGGTGGGGCCAACGTCCTGACTTTC. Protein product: CASSLSGGANVLTF.

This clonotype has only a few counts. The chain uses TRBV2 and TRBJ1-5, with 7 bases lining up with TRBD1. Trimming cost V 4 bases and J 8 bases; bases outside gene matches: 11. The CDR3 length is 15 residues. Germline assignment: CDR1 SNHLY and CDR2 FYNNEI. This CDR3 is CASSGERGLWEPQHF. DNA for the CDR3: TGTGCCAGCAGTGGGGAGAGGGGGCTCTGGGAGCCCCAGCATTTT.

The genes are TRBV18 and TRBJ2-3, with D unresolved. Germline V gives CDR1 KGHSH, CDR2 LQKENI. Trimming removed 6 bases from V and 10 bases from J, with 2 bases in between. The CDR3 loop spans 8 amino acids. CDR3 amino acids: CASSAQYF. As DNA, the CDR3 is TGTGCCAGCTCGGCGCAGTATTTT.

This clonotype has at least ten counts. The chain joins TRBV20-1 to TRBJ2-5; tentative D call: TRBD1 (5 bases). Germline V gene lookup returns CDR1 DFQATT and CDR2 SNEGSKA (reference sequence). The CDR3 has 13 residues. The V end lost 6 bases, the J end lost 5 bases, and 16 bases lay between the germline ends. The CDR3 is CSAIQGSGETQYF. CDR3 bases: TGCAGTGCCATTCAGGGATCTGGGGAGACCCAGTACTTC.